A selection of T cell receptor beta chains follows, all from one sample in a study of shared clonotypes between healthy human individuals. Clones were read by immunoSEQ multiplex PCR, and TCRdb kept only the in-frame ones, dropping some. The data contain some 2,500,000 clones, under 95% of them singletons. The sample taken for sequencing was naive CD4+ T cells from PBMCs. The receptors were sampled from a young man in good health. Some clones in this sample may be carry-over from other donors' samples. Each CDR3 is given with its conserved first and last residue. Fields, in order: V gene, D gene, J gene, clone size, CDR3 DNA, CDR3 protein. A D gene is named only where the DNA matches it firmly. The size entry is marked missing in some rows and otherwise reads once, few, many or a size class.

V: TRBV2; D: -; J: TRBJ2-1; size: -; DNA: TGTGCCAGCCTCCCTGGGGGCGATGAGCAGTTCTTC; CDR3: CASLPGGDEQFF
V: TRBV7-8; D: -; J: TRBJ1-6; size: -; DNA: TGTGCCAGCAGCCCCCTTCGCCCCCGAACACCCCTCCACTTT; CDR3: CASSPLRPRTPLHF
V: TRBV7-3; D: TRBD2; J: TRBJ2-1; size: -; DNA: TGTGCCAGCAGCTCGCTCGGGACTAGCGAATACAATGAGCAGTTCTTC; CDR3: CASSSLGTSEYNEQFF
V: TRBV29-1; D: TRBD2; J: TRBJ2-3; size: -; DNA: TGCAGCGTGAGCATGACGGGACTAGTGGGGACAGATACGCAGTATTTT; CDR3: CSVSMTGLVGTDTQYF
V: TRBV9; D: TRBD2; J: TRBJ2-7; size: -; DNA: TGTGCCAGCAGCTCCGGGACTAGGTCTATGAAGCAGTACTTC; CDR3: CASSSGTRSMKQYF
V: TRBV6-1; D: -; J: TRBJ1-6; size: -; DNA: TGTGCCAGCAGTGAGGGTGGCTCACCCCTCCACTTT; CDR3: CASSEGGSPLHF
V: TRBV9; D: -; J: TRBJ1-2; size: once; DNA: TGTGCCAGCAGCGTAGAAATGTGGAAACCGACAGGACCGGGCACCTTC; CDR3: CASSVEMWKPTGPGTF
V: TRBV7-8; D: TRBD2; J: TRBJ2-7; size: -; DNA: TGTGCCAGCAGCCCCGAGGGACTAGGATACGAGCAGTACTTC; CDR3: CASSPEGLGYEQYF
V: TRBV7-2; D: TRBD1; J: TRBJ2-7; size: -; DNA: TGTGCCAGCAGCTTCGTCTCAGGGGGCGCAAGGGGCGAGCAGTACTTC; CDR3: CASSFVSGGARGEQYF
V: TRBV10-3; D: -; J: TRBJ2-7; size: -; DNA: TGTGCCCTTAAGCGAGATTCAGCACCGAACTACGAGCAGTACTTC; CDR3: CALKRDSAPNYEQYF
V: TRBV28; D: -; J: TRBJ1-2; size: -; DNA: TGTGCCAGCAATCGGGAGTTCTATGGCTACACCTTC; CDR3: CASNREFYGYTF
V: TRBV11-2; D: -; J: TRBJ2-7; size: -; DNA: TGTGCCAGCAGCTCCCCTAAGGGGGTCCCCTACGAGCAGTACTTC; CDR3: CASSSPKGVPYEQYF
V: TRBV2; D: -; J: TRBJ1-5; size: -; DNA: TGTGCCAGCAGCCGGACCAGGGACGGCAATCAGCCCCAGCATTTT; CDR3: CASSRTRDGNQPQHF
V: TRBV27; D: -; J: TRBJ2-3; size: -; DNA: TGTGCCAGCAACTCTCGCCTCACAGATACGCAGTATTTT; CDR3: CASNSRLTDTQYF
V: TRBV28; D: -; J: TRBJ1-3; size: -; DNA: TGTGCCAGCGAGACAGTCAGAAACACCATGTCATATTTT; CDR3: CASETVRNTMSYF
V: TRBV28; D: -; J: TRBJ2-2; size: -; DNA: TGTGCCAGCAGCCGTTTAGAGGGGCTGTGGACCGGGGAGCTGTTTTTT; CDR3: CASSRLEGLWTGELFF
V: TRBV5-1; D: TRBD2; J: TRBJ2-4; size: -; DNA: TGCGCCAGCAGCTCAACAGCGGGAGCGAGAAACATTCAGTACTTC; CDR3: CASSSTAGARNIQYF
V: TRBV7-9; D: -; J: TRBJ1-5; size: -; DNA: TGTGCCAGCAGCTTATTTAGGGGAAGCAATCAGCCCCAGCATTTT; CDR3: CASSLFRGSNQPQHF
V: TRBV7-9; D: -; J: TRBJ2-7; size: -; DNA: TGTGCCAGCAGCTCATTAGCAATCTCTCTCTACGAGCAGTACTTC; CDR3: CASSSLAISLYEQYF
V: TRBV9; D: -; J: TRBJ2-5; size: -; DNA: TGTGCCAGCAGCGTAGCCCCGACTAGGGGTGAGACCCAGTACTTC; CDR3: CASSVAPTRGETQYF
V: TRBV6-5; D: -; J: TRBJ1-1; size: -; DNA: TGTGCCAGCAGTTACGGGGGGAAAGCTTTCTTT; CDR3: CASSYGGKAFF
V: TRBV5-5; D: -; J: TRBJ1-4; size: -; DNA: TGTGCCAGCAGTGACCTAAAGAATGGGGGTGAAAAACTGTTTTTT; CDR3: CASSDLKNGGEKLFF
V: TRBV19; D: TRBD2; J: TRBJ2-2; size: -; DNA: TGTGCCAGTAGTGGTAGGCGGGAGGGGATCGGGGAGCTGTTTTTT; CDR3: CASSGRREGIGELFF
V: TRBV9; D: TRBD2; J: TRBJ2-2; size: -; DNA: TGTGCCAGCAGCGTAGTAGGGACTAGCCCCACCGGGGAGCTGTTTTTT; CDR3: CASSVVGTSPTGELFF
V: TRBV5-4; D: TRBD2; J: TRBJ2-1; size: -; DNA: TGTGCCAGCAGCTTGGCTAGCGGGATCTCCTACAATGAGCAGTTCTTC; CDR3: CASSLASGISYNEQFF
V: TRBV19; D: -; J: TRBJ2-1; size: -; DNA: TGTGCCAGCACTAGTCCCTCCTACAATGAGCAGTTCTTC; CDR3: CASTSPSYNEQFF
V: TRBV4-1; D: -; J: TRBJ2-1; size: once; DNA: TGCGCCAGCAGCCAAGGGGGTTATGGGTGGCAGTTCTTC; CDR3: CASSQGGYGWQFF
V: TRBV28; D: -; J: TRBJ1-5; size: -; DNA: TGTGCCAGCACCTTCGGTTATAATCAGCCCCAGCATTTT; CDR3: CASTFGYNQPQHF
V: TRBV19; D: -; J: TRBJ2-7; size: -; DNA: TGTGCCAGTAGTAACCAGGCGGCCGAGCAGTACTTC; CDR3: CASSNQAAEQYF
V: TRBV4-1; D: -; J: TRBJ1-6; size: once; DNA: TGCGCCAGCAGCCAAGAAACCCCTTCACCCCTCCACTTT; CDR3: CASSQETPSPLHF
V: TRBV18; D: -; J: TRBJ2-7; size: -; DNA: TGTGCCAGCTCACCAGGGATGGGGGAGCAGTACTTC; CDR3: CASSPGMGEQYF
V: TRBV23-1; D: TRBD1; J: TRBJ2-3; size: -; DNA: TGCGCCAGCAGTCAGTCACCGGGACAGGGGGTCGCAGATACGCAGTATTTT; CDR3: CASSQSPGQGVADTQYF
V: TRBV5-1; D: -; J: TRBJ2-7; size: -; DNA: TGCGCCAGCAGCTTGGTTCCGGGGGTGGAAAACGAGCAGTACTTC; CDR3: CASSLVPGVENEQYF
V: TRBV19; D: TRBD1; J: TRBJ1-1; size: -; DNA: TGTGCCAGTACTATACAGGGGAAAGCTTTCTTT; CDR3: CASTIQGKAFF
V: TRBV5-4; D: -; J: TRBJ1-1; size: -; DNA: TGTGCCAGCAGTGATCGGGCTCGGGTCACTGAAGCTTTCTTT; CDR3: CASSDRARVTEAFF
V: TRBV6-1; D: -; J: TRBJ2-7; size: -; DNA: TGTGCCAGCAGTGGCAGGGCGGTTGGCGACGAGCAGTACTTC; CDR3: CASSGRAVGDEQYF
V: TRBV18; D: TRBD1; J: TRBJ2-7; size: -; DNA: TGTGCCAGCTCACCAACAGGGGTCTACGAGCAGTACTTC; CDR3: CASSPTGVYEQYF
V: TRBV7-2; D: -; J: TRBJ2-3; size: -; DNA: TGTGCCAGCAGCTTCCCTAGCGCCTTGGGGGGTACGCAGTATTTT; CDR3: CASSFPSALGGTQYF
V: TRBV28; D: -; J: TRBJ2-7; size: -; DNA: TGTGCCAGCAGTTCCGGCGGGACAGCCTCCTACGAGCAGTACTTC; CDR3: CASSSGGTASYEQYF
V: TRBV2; D: TRBD2; J: TRBJ2-7; size: -; DNA: TGTGCCAGCAGTGAAGTTAGCGGGAAATACGAGCAGTACTTC; CDR3: CASSEVSGKYEQYF
V: TRBV19; D: -; J: TRBJ2-7; size: -; DNA: TGTGCCAGTAGTATAGAGGCGCTAACGGGCGGCCAGCAGTACTTC; CDR3: CASSIEALTGGQQYF
V: TRBV5-1; D: -; J: TRBJ1-1; size: -; DNA: TGCGCCAGCAGCTTGGATCCGGCGAACACTGAAGCTTTCTTT; CDR3: CASSLDPANTEAFF
V: TRBV7-2; D: -; J: TRBJ2-3; size: -; DNA: TGTGCCAGCAGCTTAGTTCTTACAGCGCGAGATACGCAGTATTTT; CDR3: CASSLVLTARDTQYF
V: TRBV7-6; D: TRBD2; J: TRBJ2-1; size: -; DNA: TGTGCCAGCAGCTTAGGCCGGGAGGATGAGCAGTTCTTC; CDR3: CASSLGREDEQFF
V: TRBV5-1; D: TRBD2; J: TRBJ2-3; size: -; DNA: TGCGCCAGCAGCAAGCCCGGACTAGCGGACACAGATACGCAGTATTTT; CDR3: CASSKPGLADTDTQYF
V: TRBV2; D: TRBD1; J: TRBJ1-1; size: -; DNA: TGTGCCAGTCGACAGGGCAGCTTGGAAGCTTTCTTT; CDR3: CASRQGSLEAFF
V: TRBV5-1; D: TRBD2; J: TRBJ2-3; size: -; DNA: TGCGCCAGCAGCTTCAGCGGGAGTTCCCCAGATACGCAGTATTTT; CDR3: CASSFSGSSPDTQYF